The clone carrying this T cell receptor beta chain was counted between two and nine times. Antigen unknown. The sample is drawn from a study of vaccination and CD4 T cells after COVID-19. Trimming pared 5 bases from V and 2 bases from J, leaving 10 bases between. The CDR3 loop spans 14 amino acids. Germline V lookup: CDR1 SNHLY, CDR2 FYNNEI. The treatment is: roughly ten-day PBMC culture with coronavirus spike peptide pools or control peptides (ViraFEST assay). Peptide pools at around 9.1 ug/ml, together with roughly 9.1 IU/ml IL-2, were added to cultures of approximately 1.9 million PBMCs per well. The Oncomine TCR Beta short-read assay generated sequence data from the DNA of cultured CD4+ T cells. Using its own MiXCR run on the PCR reads, TCRdb lists one record per CDR3 protein. There are some 13,000 distinct CDR3 sequences in the sample; just under 35% occur only once, and 12% lies in the top ten.

This chain links TRBV2 with TRBJ1-3; weak D call: TRBD1 (5 bases). The sequencing input was CD4+ T cells from blood, cultured in vitro. The receptor was isolated from a human donor who had recovered from COVID-19. CDR3 DNA: TGTGCCAGCAGTCCCCAGGGAACTGGAAACACCATATATTTT. Translating gives CASSPQGTGNTIYF.